This T cell receptor beta chain was sequenced for a study of cytomegalovirus exposure and HLA in healthy donors. Study overall: Some 87 million unique TCRs from HLA-typed donors were held in an early release of data. Study-level findings and limits: Across donors, most TCRs were seen rarely, yet some public ones were widespread.

As regards this clone: What it recognizes is unknown.

PCR involved 60 Vbeta and 13 Jbeta primers. In the original processing: In a later analysis, around 87 million unique TCR beta chains included roughly 11 million shared by two or more donors. Only in-frame clones appear in the TCRdb table, and some are missing; sequencing was by immunoSEQ multiplex PCR. V, J and clone size were drawn from that table, and D and trimming were deduced from the DNA. The sample records 150,000 or so clones, roughly 70% being singletons. The germline gives CDR1 MDHEN, CDR2 SYDVKM. V was clipped by 6 bases and J by 4 bases; unmatched bases: 6. The CDR3 runs to 14 residues. The sample comprised PBMCs. This clonotype was sampled from a man between 18 and 35 years old in good health and CMV-seropositive. This rearrangement joins TRBV28 to TRBJ1-5; 7 positions agree with TRBD1. The CDR3 loop is CASRQPGQNQPQHF. CDR3 sequence (DNA): TGTGCCAGCAGGCAGCCGGGACAGAATCAGCCCCAGCATTTT.